These 6 T cell receptor beta chains were sequenced from one sample in a study of T cells in Graves' hyperthyroidism and ophthalmopathy. Amplification yielded TCR beta CDR3 regions, with RNA transcripts as the source. The TCR CDR3 first-round RT-PCR relied on the HTBI primer set. TCRdb independently ran MiXCR on the multiplex PCR reads; one entry per CDR3 protein. The sample shows fewer than 750,000 distinct CDR3 sequences, about 14% of them seen only once. Sample: blood. The receptors stem from a woman aged 50 to 60 with Graves' ophthalmopathy.

This clonotype was detected ten times or more. This CDR3 reads CASSYSLAGNEQFF. The CDR3 DNA follows: TGTGCCAGCAGTTATTCACTAGCGGGTAATGAGCAGTTCTTC. The chain joins TRBV6-2 or TRBV6-3 to TRBJ2-1; TRBD2 agrees at 9 bases. The CDR3 is 14 amino acids. V was pared by 3 bases and J by 7 bases, with 4 bases of the junction left unmatched. Germline CDR1 MNHEY, CDR2 SVGEGT.

Ten or more counts support this clonotype. V is TRBV28 and J is TRBJ1-2, with D perhaps matching TRBD1 (6 bases). The CDR3 has 13 residues. Germline V CDR1 and CDR2: MDHEN, SYDVKM. The germline V and J ends were trimmed by 2 bases and 5 bases, with 9 bases remaining between them. The chain's CDR3 is CASSLRTVYGYTF. CDR3 nucleotides: TGTGCCAGCAGTTTAAGGACAGTGTATGGCTACACCTTC.

This clonotype turned up a few times. In nucleotides, the CDR3 is TGCAGCGTTGAAAGGAACACTGAAGCTTTCTTT. Its translation: CSVERNTEAFF. The chain couples TRBV29-1 to TRBJ1-1; no clear D gene. Germline loops: CDR1 SQVTM, CDR2 ANQGSEA. V was pared by 2 bases and J by 1 base, with 2 bases between. There are 11 residues in the CDR3.

The sample holds a few counts of this clonotype. The rearrangement links TRBV29-1 to TRBJ2-1; D could derive from TRBD1 or TRBD2 (5 bases each). The germline V gene has CDR1 SQVTM and CDR2 ANQGSEA. The CDR3 spans 15 residues. Trimming took off 6 bases at V and 5 bases at J, with 20 bases between the two ends. Here the CDR3 reads CSVIRDLLGHNEQFF. The CDR3 coding sequence is TGCAGCGTGATAAGGGACCTCTTAGGGCACAATGAGCAGTTCTTC.

Ten or more counts support this clonotype. The chain is built from TRBV7-3 and TRBJ2-1; D possibly uses TRBD1 or TRBD2 (5 bases each). Per germline, CDR1 SGHTA and CDR2 FQGTGA. The CDR3 covers 15 residues. Trimming removed 6 bases from V and 7 bases from J, with 19 bases in between. CDR3 in amino acids: CASRAGTTKPNEQFF. DNA of the CDR3: TGTGCCAGCAGGGCCGGGACCACCAAACCGAATGAGCAGTTCTTC. Looking up the rest from reference TRBV7-3 and TRBJ2-1 gives the full variable domain: GAGVSQTPSNKVTEKGKYVELRCDPISGHTALYWYRQSLGQGPEFLIYFQGTGAADDSGLPNDRFFAVRPEGSVSTLKIQRTERGDSAVYLCASRAGTTKPNEQFFGPGTRLTVL.

For this clonotype: One end of the junction fails to match germline, which may point to a read error. The chain has TRBV6-2 or TRBV6-3 and TRBJ1-1; D is unresolved. The V gene's germline CDR1 is MNHEY and CDR2 SVGEGT. The CDR3 has 12 residues. The CDR3 DNA follows: TGTGCCAGCAGTCGAGTCCCCCCTGAAGCTTCCTTT. Protein sequence: CASSRVPPEASF.